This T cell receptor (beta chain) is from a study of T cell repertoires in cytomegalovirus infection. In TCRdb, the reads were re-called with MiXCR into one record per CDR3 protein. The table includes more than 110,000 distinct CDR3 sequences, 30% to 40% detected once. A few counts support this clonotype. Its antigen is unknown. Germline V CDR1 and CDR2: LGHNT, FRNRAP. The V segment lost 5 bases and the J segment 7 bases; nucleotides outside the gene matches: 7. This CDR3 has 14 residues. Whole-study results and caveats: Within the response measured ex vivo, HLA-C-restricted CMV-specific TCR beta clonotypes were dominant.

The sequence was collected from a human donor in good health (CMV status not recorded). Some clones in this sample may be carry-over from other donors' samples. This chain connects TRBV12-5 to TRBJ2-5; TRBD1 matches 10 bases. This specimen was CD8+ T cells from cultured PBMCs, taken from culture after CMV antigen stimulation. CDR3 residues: CASGMGTGDGTQYF. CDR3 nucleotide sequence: TGTGCTAGTGGTATGGGGACAGGGGACGGGACCCAGTACTTC.